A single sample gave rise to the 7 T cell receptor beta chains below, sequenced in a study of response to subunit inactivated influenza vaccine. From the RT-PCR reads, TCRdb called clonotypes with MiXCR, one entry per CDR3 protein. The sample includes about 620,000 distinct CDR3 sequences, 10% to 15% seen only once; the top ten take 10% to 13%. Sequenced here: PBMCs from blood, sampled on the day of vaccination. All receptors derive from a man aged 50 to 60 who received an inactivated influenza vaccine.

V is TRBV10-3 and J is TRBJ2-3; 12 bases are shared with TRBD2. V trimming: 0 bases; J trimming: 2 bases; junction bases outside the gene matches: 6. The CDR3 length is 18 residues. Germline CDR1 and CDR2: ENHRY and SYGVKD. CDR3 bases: TGTGCCATCAGTGAGTCTCCGACTAGCGGGGGTACCACAGATACGCAGTATTTT. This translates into CAISESPTSGGTTDTQYF.

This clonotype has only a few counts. CDR3: CATAGTTGGPNTGELFF. CDR3 coding DNA: TGTGCCACCGCTGGGACCACAGGGGGCCCTAACACCGGGGAGCTGTTTTTT. This sequence joins TRBV10-3 and TRBJ2-2, with 9 bases that match TRBD1. Germline V gives CDR1 ENHRY, CDR2 SYGVKD. The CDR3 has 17 amino acids. J lost 2 bases, V lost 10 bases, and 14 bases had no gene match.

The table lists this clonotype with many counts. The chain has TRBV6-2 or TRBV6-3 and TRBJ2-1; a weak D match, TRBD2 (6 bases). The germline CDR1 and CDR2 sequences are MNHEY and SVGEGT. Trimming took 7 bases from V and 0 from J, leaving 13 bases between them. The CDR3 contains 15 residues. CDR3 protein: CASKGSGSSYNEQFF. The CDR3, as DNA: TGTGCCAGCAAGGGTAGCGGCAGCTCCTACAATGAGCAGTTCTTC.

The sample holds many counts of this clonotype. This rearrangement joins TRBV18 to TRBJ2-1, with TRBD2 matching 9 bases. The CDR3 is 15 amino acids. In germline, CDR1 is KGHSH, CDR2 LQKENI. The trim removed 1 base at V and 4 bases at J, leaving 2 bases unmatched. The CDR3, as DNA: TGTGCCAGCTCACCACTAGCGGGGGAATACAATGAGCAGTTCTTC. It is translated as CASSPLAGEYNEQFF.

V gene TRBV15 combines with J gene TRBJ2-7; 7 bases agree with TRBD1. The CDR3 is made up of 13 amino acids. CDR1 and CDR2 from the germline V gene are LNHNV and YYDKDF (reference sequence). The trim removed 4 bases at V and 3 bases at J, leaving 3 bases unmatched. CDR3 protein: CATSKNRGYEQYF. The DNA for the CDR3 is TGTGCCACCAGCAAGAACAGGGGCTACGAGCAGTACTTC. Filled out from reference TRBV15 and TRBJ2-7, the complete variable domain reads DAMVIQNPRYQVTQFGKPVTLSCSQTLNHNVMYWYQQKSSQAPKLLFHYYDKDFNNEADTPDNFQSRRPNTSFCFLDIRSPGLGDTAMYLCATSKNRGYEQYFGPGTRLTVT.

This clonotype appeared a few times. The CDR3 DNA sequence: TGTGCCAGCAGTTCCGCGATCACATTCAACGAGCAGTACTTC. Amino acids: CASSSAITFNEQYF. The V call is TRBV12-3 or TRBV12-4, the J call TRBJ2-7; D unresolved. With 4 bases removed from V and 5 bases from J, the gap between germline ends came to 15 bases. The CDR3 sequence is 14 residues long.

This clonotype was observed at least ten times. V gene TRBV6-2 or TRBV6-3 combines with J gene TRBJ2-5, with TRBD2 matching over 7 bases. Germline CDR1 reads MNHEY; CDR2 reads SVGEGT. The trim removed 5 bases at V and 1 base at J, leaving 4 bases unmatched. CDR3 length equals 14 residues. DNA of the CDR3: TGTGCCAGCAGTGCCTCTAGCGGCCAAGAGACCCAGTACTTC. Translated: CASSASSGQETQYF.